A selection of T cell receptor beta chains follows, all from one sample in a study of cytomegalovirus exposure and HLA in healthy donors. Method: immunoSEQ multiplex PCR; TCRdb's copy keeps in-frame clones and lacks some. The sample comprises around 210,000 clones, 75% to 90% of which are singletons, and 2.7% rests with the top ten. Sequencing used PBMCs. The receptors come from a woman aged 40 to 49 in good health and CMV-seronegative. The CDR3 runs from the conserved cysteine through the conserved F or W. The order of the fields is J gene, V gene, D gene, clone size, CDR3 protein, CDR3 DNA. A D gene is named only where the DNA matches it firmly. Not all rows give a size; the values are once, few, many and, for expanded clones, a class.

TRBJ2-2,TRBV19,TRBD2,few,CASSRLAGVRTGELFF,TGTGCCAGTAGTAGACTAGCGGGAGTTCGGACCGGGGAGCTGTTTTTT
TRBJ2-5,TRBV19,TRBD1,.,CASRKGQLQETQYF,TGTGCCAGTAGAAAGGGACAGCTACAAGAGACCCAGTACTTC
TRBJ2-5,TRBV2,TRBD1,.,CASSEALQGAETQYF,TGTGCCAGCAGTGAAGCGCTACAGGGGGCAGAGACCCAGTACTTC
TRBJ2-7,TRBV25-1,.,.,CASSETVTRQYF,TGTGCCAGCAGTGAAACGGTGACTCGGCAGTACTTC
TRBJ2-3,TRBV7-6,.,few,CASSLTDTQYF,TGTGCCAGCAGCCTCACAGATACGCAGTATTTT
TRBJ1-1,TRBV7-8,.,.,CASSSTRDFLWMNTEAFF,TGTGCCAGCAGCTCAACCAGGGATTTTCTGTGGATGAACACTGAAGCTTTCTTT
TRBJ1-1,TRBV6-6,.,.,CASSHRQQGESAFF,TGTGCCAGCAGCCACCGTCAACAGGGCGAATCGGCTTTCTTT
TRBJ1-5,TRBV18,.,.,CASSPTQDQPQHF,TGTGCCAGCTCACCAACCCAGGATCAGCCCCAGCATTTT
TRBJ1-5,TRBV4-1,.,.,CASSEGYRQASNQPQHF,TGCGCCAGCAGCGAAGGATATAGACAGGCAAGCAATCAGCCCCAGCATTTT
TRBJ2-1,TRBV20-1,TRBD1,.,CSANRGNEQFF,TGCAGTGCAAACAGGGGAAATGAGCAGTTCTTC
TRBJ2-3,TRBV30,.,.,CAWTSASVPDTQYF,TGTGCCTGGACCTCTGCTAGCGTTCCGGATACGCAGTATTTT
TRBJ1-6,TRBV5-1,TRBD1,.,CASSRDRVRNSPLHF,TGCGCCAGCAGCCGGGACAGGGTTCGTAATTCACCCCTCCACTTT
TRBJ2-3,TRBV27,TRBD2,.,CASTRGSRADTQYF,TGTGCCAGCACTCGCGGGAGTCGTGCAGATACGCAGTATTTT